Detailed here is one T cell receptor (beta chain). Its binding antigen is unknown. The sample holds no much larger clone one base away, and base qualities are not on file. V drops 10 bases and J drops 7 bases, leaving 17 bases in between. From the germline V gene, CDR1 is SGHNT and CDR2 is YENEEA. Measured from the cysteine to the phenylalanine, the CDR3 is 13 residues long. CDR3 DNA is the only sequence kept; it has 39 bases, read in frame from the first base. This specimen comes from a study of blood T cell repertoires in COVID-19 (dated by TCRdb to 2018 to 2020). About the full investigation: The collaborator samples originated in the United States, Italy and Spain and spanned the acute and convalescent phases of COVID-19. The repertoires were made available in a free public database intended to serve as a resource for research on the immune response to SARS-CoV-2. The material from the prospective study consisted of cDNA or gDNA derived from T cells, B-cell-depleted T cells, or PBMCs. Subjects who had been exposed to COVID-19, were actively infected with it, or had recovered from it provided the deeply sampled blood TCRbeta repertoires that made up the dataset. Samples came from the ongoing ImmuneRACE study (first 160 participants) plus 1,254 subjects from 6 global collaborators. The sample metadata nearly always contained a de-identified subject ID, COVID-19 status, age in years and sex. Where available, HLA class I and class II types were taken from metadata supplied by the sample provider and were not determined by assay-based typing.

TCRbeta CDR3 regions were amplified from genomic DNA using the immunoSEQ Assay, a bias-controlled multiplex PCR. For the original study's pipeline: The number of nucleated cells in each sample was estimated from the amplification of reference gene primers within the assay. To quantify the absolute abundance of each unique TCRbeta CDR3 rearrangement, sequence reads were collapsed and filtered. Productive Simpson clonality was computed per sample as the square root of Simpson's diversity index over productive rearrangements. In TCRdb, the immuneACCESS table is reduced to in-frame sequences with V and J assigned. These tables do not hold every clone; where another copy was compared, an unresolved V gene accounts for under half, and the others remain unexplained. Clone size and the V and J calls come from that table; the DNA yielded D and trimming. The sample yields fewer than 250,000 clones; more than 75% were counted once. The top ten constitute approximately 0.89% of the sample.

The collaborating institutions used their own protocols to collect whole blood in K2EDTA tubes. For TCRbeta analysis, collaborator samples were shipped as frozen whole blood, as isolated PBMCs, or as DNA extracted from either sample type. Study-level results and caveats: How much clinical and demographic metadata was included differed by source and by participant, and the metadata was provided uncurated.

The chain links TRBV11-3 with TRBJ1-3, with a tentative D gene TRBD1 over 6 matching bases. Input material: peripheral blood. The origin of this receptor is a man in his forties or fifties with acute or convalescent COVID-19. The CDR3 is CATSGGGRNTIYF. The sequence in DNA is TGTGCCACCTCGGGGGGGGGCAGGAACACCATATATTTT.